Presented here are 9 T cell receptor beta chains from one specimen sequenced in a study of T cell changes during pregnancy in multiple sclerosis. Only in-frame clones appear in the TCRdb table, and some are missing; sequencing was by immunoSEQ multiplex PCR. Of approximately 53,000 clones in the sample, nearly 90% are singletons; the top ten hold 5% to 5.5%. The sequenced sample was peripheral blood, obtained after pregnancy. The receptors come from a female donor in good health, enrolled as a control in a pregnancy study.

The V call is TRBV14, the J call TRBJ2-3, with D uncertain. This CDR3 is 15 amino acids long. Germline V gene sequence: CDR1 SGHDN, CDR2 FVKESK. Trimming shortened V by 0 bases and J by 3 bases, and 10 bases separated the two germline ends. The CDR3 sequence: CASSQDRSSTDTQYF. The DNA for the CDR3 is TGTGCCAGCAGCCAAGATAGGAGTAGTACAGATACGCAGTATTTT.

This sequence joins TRBV6-1 and TRBJ1-2; 8 bases are a match to TRBD1. Trimming took 4 bases from V and 4 from J; bases not matched to a gene: 5. The CDR3 extends over 14 amino acids. From germline, CDR1 is MNHNS and CDR2 SASEGT. The CDR3 loop is CASSARGRAYGYTF. CDR3 in DNA: TGTGCCAGCAGTGCCAGGGGGCGCGCCTATGGCTACACCTTC.

V and J are TRBV5-1 and TRBJ2-1; weak D call: TRBD1 (6 bases). V was shortened by 2 bases and J by 12 bases, with 18 bases between the two germline ends. This CDR3 spans 14 amino acids. In germline, CDR1 is SGHRS, CDR2 YFSETQ. The CDR3 here is CASSFQGRVGGQFF. CDR3 in DNA: TGCGCCAGCAGCTTTCAGGGGAGAGTTGGTGGGCAGTTCTTC.

CDR3 residues: CASSLGGQAGYEQYF. In DNA, the CDR3 is TGTGCCAGCAGCTTAGGGGGACAGGCAGGCTACGAGCAGTACTTC. The V and J genes are TRBV7-9 and TRBJ2-7, with TRBD1 matching 8 bases. The germline CDR1 and CDR2 sequences are SEHNR and FQNEAQ (reference sequence). The CDR3 has 15 residues. Trimming removed 1 base from V and 3 bases from J; junction bases left unmatched: 5. Full variable domain (missing parts from reference TRBV7-9 and TRBJ2-7): DTGVSQNPRHKITKRGQNVTFRCDPISEHNRLYWYRQTLGQGPEFLTYFQNEAQLEKSRLLSDRFSAERPKGSFSTLEIQRTEQGDSAMYLCASSLGGQAGYEQYFGPGTRLTVT.

The chain recombines TRBV7-3 with TRBJ2-3; D might be TRBD1 (6 bases). The germline CDR1 and CDR2 sequences are SGHTA and FQGTGA. The CDR3 contains 16 residues. The V gene lost 6 bases and the J gene lost 0 bases, with 16 bases spanning the gap. In nucleotides, the CDR3 is TGTGCCAGCAGTCCAGGGGTGGGGGCTAGCACAGATACGCAGTATTTT. Translated: CASSPGVGASTDTQYF. Supplemented by reference TRBV7-3 and TRBJ2-3, the full variable domain reads GAGVSQTPSNKVTEKGKYVELRCDPISGHTALYWYRQSLGQGPEFLIYFQGTGAADDSGLPNDRFFAVRPEGSVSTLKIQRTERGDSAVYLCASSPGVGASTDTQYFGPGTRLTVL.

V is TRBV11-2 and J is TRBJ2-5; weak D call: TRBD1 (5 bases). CDR3 size: 14 residues. From germline, CDR1 is SGHAT and CDR2 FQNNGV. Trimming left V 2 bases short and J 3 bases short, with 10 bases between. The CDR3 spells CASSLQGNEETQYF. Here the CDR3 DNA reads TGTGCCAGCAGCTTACAGGGTAACGAAGAGACCCAGTACTTC.

This sequence joins TRBV19 and TRBJ2-7, with 9 bases identical to TRBD1. Trimming at V came to 3 bases and at J to 7 bases, leaving 10 bases not matched to a gene. The CDR3 has 15 residues. The germline V gene encodes CDR1 LNHDA and CDR2 SQIVND (reference sequence). CDR3 DNA: TGTGCCAGTAGTATTGGTGGGGGACAGGGTGAAGAGCAGTACTTC. This encodes CASSIGGGQGEEQYF.

The chain joins TRBV7-3 to TRBJ2-2, with 15 bases matching TRBD2. Trimming at V came to 5 bases and at J to 4 bases, leaving 8 bases not matched to a gene. The CDR3 has 18 residues. Germline V lookup: CDR1 SGHTA, CDR2 FQGTGA. CDR3 DNA sequence: TGTGCCAGCAGCCCAGGACTAGCGGGAGGGCCCGGCACCGGGGAGCTGTTTTTT. It specifies CASSPGLAGGPGTGELFF.

The chain uses TRBV10-3 and TRBJ2-3; D is undetermined. This CDR3 is 12 amino acids long. Trimming shortened V by 4 bases and J by 1 base, and 3 bases separated the two germline ends. Germline V gene lookup returns CDR1 ENHRY and CDR2 SYGVKD. In nucleotides, the CDR3 is TGTGCCATCAGTGCGGGCACAGATACGCAGTATTTT. Its translation is CAISAGTDTQYF.